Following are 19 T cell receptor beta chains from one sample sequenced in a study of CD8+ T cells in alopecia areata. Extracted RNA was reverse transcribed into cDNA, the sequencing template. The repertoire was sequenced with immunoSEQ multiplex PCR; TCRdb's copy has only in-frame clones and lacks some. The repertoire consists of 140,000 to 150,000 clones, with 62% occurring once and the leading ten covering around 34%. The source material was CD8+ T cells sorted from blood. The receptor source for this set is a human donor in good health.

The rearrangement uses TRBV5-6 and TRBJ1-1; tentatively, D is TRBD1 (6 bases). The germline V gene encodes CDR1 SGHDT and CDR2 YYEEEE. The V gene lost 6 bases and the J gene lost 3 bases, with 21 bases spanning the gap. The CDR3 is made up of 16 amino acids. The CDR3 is CASIKGGVGPDTEAFF. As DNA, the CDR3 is TGTGCCAGCATCAAAGGGGGGGTTGGACCGGACACTGAAGCTTTCTTT.

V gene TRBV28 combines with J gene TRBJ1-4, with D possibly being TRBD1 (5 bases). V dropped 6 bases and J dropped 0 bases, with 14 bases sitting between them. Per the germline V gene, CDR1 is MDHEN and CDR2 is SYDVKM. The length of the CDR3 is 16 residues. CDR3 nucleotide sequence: TGTGCCAGCAGCCCTAAGGCGGGGGCAACTAATGAAAAACTGTTTTTT. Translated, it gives CASSPKAGATNEKLFF.

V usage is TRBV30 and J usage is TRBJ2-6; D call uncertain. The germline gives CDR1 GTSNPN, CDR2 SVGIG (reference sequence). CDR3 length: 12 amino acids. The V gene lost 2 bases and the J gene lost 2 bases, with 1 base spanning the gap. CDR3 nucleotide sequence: TGTGCCTGGAGTACTGGGGCCAACGTCCTGACTTTC. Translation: CAWSTGANVLTF.

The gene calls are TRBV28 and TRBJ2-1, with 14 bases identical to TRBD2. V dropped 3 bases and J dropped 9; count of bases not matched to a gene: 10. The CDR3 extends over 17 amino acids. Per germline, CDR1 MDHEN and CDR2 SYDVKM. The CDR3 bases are TGTGCCAGCAGTTTCCTCAGACTAGCGGGAGGGCCTGGTGAGCAGTTCTTC. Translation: CASSFLRLAGGPGEQFF.

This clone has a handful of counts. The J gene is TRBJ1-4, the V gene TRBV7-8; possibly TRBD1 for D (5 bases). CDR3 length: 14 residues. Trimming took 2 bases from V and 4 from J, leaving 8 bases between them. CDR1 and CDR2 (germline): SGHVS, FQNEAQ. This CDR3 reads CASSLIDSNEKLFF. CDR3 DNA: TGTGCCAGCAGCTTAATTGACAGTAATGAAAAACTGTTTTTT.

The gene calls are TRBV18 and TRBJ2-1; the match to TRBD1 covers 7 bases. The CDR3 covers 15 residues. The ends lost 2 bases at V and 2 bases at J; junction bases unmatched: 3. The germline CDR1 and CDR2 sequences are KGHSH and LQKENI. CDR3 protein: CASSPWDSAYNEQFF. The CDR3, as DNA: TGTGCCAGCTCACCATGGGACAGTGCCTACAATGAGCAGTTCTTC.

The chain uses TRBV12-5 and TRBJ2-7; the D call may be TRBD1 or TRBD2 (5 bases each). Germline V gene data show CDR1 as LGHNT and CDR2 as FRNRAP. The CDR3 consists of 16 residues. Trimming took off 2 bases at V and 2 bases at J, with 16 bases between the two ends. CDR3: CASGLPRDGSTYEQYF. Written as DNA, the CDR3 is TGTGCTAGTGGTTTGCCCCGGGACGGATCAACCTACGAGCAGTACTTC.

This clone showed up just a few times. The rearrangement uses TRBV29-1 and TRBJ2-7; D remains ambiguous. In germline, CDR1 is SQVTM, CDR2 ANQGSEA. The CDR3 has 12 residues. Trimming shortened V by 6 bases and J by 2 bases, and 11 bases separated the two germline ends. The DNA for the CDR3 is TGCAGCGTGTTTACAAGTACCTACGAGCAGTACTTC. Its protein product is CSVFTSTYEQYF.

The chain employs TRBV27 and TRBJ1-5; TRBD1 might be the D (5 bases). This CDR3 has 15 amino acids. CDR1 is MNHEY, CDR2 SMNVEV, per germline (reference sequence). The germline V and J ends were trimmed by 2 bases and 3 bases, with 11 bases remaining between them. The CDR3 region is CASSLEWGDNQPQHF. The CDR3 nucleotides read TGTGCCAGCAGTTTAGAGTGGGGGGACAATCAGCCCCAGCATTTT.

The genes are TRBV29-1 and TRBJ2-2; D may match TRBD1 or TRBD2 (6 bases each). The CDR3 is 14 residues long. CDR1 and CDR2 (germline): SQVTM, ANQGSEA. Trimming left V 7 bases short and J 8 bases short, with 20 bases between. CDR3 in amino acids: CSALHPGGDGELFF. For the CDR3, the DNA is TGCAGCGCCCTCCACCCCGGGGGCGATGGGGAGCTGTTTTTT.

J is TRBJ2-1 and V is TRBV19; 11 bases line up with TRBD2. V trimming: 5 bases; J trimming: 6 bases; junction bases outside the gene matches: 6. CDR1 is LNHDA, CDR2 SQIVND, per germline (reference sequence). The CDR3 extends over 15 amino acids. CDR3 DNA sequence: TGTGCCAGTAGTGAAACCGGGACTAGCGGCAATGAGCAGTTCTTC. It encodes CASSETGTSGNEQFF.

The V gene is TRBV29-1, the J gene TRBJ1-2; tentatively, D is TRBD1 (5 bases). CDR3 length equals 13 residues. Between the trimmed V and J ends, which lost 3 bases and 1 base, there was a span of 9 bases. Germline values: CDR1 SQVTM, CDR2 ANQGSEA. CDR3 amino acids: CSVDGDSNYGYTF. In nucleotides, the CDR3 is TGCAGCGTTGACGGCGACAGTAACTATGGCTACACCTTC.

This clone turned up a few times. CDR3 in DNA: TGCAGCGTTGAAGTTCGGGAGGGCCTGTTCTTC. Its translation is CSVEVREGLFF. V usage is TRBV29-1 and J usage is TRBJ2-1; 8 bases fit TRBD2. Germline CDR1 and CDR2: SQVTM and ANQGSEA. The CDR3 runs to 11 residues. The junction had 5 bases not matched to a gene; V was cut back by 1 base and J by 15 bases.

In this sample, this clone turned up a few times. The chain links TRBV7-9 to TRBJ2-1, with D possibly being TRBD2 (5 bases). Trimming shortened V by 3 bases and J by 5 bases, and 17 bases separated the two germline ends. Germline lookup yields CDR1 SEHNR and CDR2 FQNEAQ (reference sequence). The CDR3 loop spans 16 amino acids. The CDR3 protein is CASSFPERAAHNEQFF. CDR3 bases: TGTGCCAGCAGCTTCCCCGAAAGAGCGGCCCACAATGAGCAGTTCTTC.

The CDR3 here is CSVDLVGGGEQYF. CDR3 DNA: TGCAGCGTGGACTTAGTGGGAGGTGGCGAGCAGTACTTC. The chain is built from TRBV29-1 and TRBJ2-7; a possible D gene is TRBD2 (6 bases). CDR1 is SQVTM and CDR2 is ANQGSEA in the germline V gene. The CDR3 length is 13 residues. The V end was cut by 6 bases, the J end by 6 bases, with 18 bases between.

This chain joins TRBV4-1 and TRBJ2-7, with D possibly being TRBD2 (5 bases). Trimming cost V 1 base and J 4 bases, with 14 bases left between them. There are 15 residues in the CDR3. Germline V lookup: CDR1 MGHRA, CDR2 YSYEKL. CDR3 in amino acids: CASSQVLGGRYEQYF. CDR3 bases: TGCGCCAGCAGCCAAGTCTTAGGTGGGAGATACGAGCAGTACTTC.

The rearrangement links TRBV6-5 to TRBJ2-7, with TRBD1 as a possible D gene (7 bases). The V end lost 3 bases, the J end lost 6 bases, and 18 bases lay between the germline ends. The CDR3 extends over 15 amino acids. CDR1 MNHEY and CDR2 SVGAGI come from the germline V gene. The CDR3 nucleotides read TGTGCCAGCAGTTATCAGGGGGGAAATCTACCCGAGCAGTACTTC. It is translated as CASSYQGGNLPEQYF.

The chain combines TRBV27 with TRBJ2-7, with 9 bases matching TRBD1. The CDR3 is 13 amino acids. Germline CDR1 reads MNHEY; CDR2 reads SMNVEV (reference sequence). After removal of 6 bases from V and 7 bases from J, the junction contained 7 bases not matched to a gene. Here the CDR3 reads CASSRGQGYEQYF. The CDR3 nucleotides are TGTGCCAGCAGCCGGGGACAGGGTTATGAGCAGTACTTC.

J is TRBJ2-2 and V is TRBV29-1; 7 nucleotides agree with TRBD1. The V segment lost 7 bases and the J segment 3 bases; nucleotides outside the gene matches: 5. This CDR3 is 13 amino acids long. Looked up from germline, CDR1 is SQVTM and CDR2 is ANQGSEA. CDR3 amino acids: CSARDSYTGELFF. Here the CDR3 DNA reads TGCAGCGCCCGGGACAGCTACACCGGGGAGCTGTTTTTT.